The T cell receptor beta chain described here comes from a study of T-cell memory formation after mild COVID-19. Study at large: The study found TCR clusters largely donor specific.

This clonotype has only a few counts. What it binds is not known. Study-level points and caveats: CD4+ clones that contracted lay mainly in CM and EM; CD8+ ones lay in EMRA. Some clones that responded were present in memory (sampled pre-infection), which suggests cross-reactive memory joined.

Using its own MiXCR run on the 5' RACE reads, TCRdb lists one record per CDR3 protein. The data show about 450,000 distinct CDR3 sequences, less than 25% seen once. Germline V gives CDR1 SGHDN, CDR2 FVKESK. Trimming stripped 4 bases from V and 0 bases from J, with 12 bases between. The CDR3 runs 16 residues. The receptor was derived from an adult woman who had mild COVID-19 (a few samples of this study predate the infection). Cell type and time point are not known. Sequencing was performed on PBMCs or a T cell subset sorted from them (not recorded which). The V and J genes are TRBV14 and TRBJ2-2; D might be TRBD1 (5 bases). CDR3 DNA sequence: TGTGCCAGCAGCCGGAGAAGGGGCCCGAACACCGGGGAGCTGTTTTTT. Amino acid sequence: CASSRRRGPNTGELFF.